The text below deals with one T cell receptor (beta chain). Its target is unknown. This PCR relied on a set of 60 Vbeta primers and 13 Jbeta primers. Authors' data handling: The authors later counted 65 million to 90 million unique TCR beta chains, 8.5 million to 13 million of them shared. Measured with immunoSEQ multiplex PCR; TCRdb has only the in-frame clones, and not every one. V, J and clone size were drawn from that table, and D and trimming were deduced from the DNA. The sample has 110,000 to 150,000 clones, around 70% seen once; the top ten hold 2.1%. The germline gives CDR1 SGDLS, CDR2 YYNGEE. The CDR3 is 16 amino acids. With 0 bases removed from V and 10 bases from J, the gap between germline ends came to 17 bases. The sample originates from a study of cytomegalovirus exposure and HLA in healthy donors. Study-wide results and limits: HLA restriction was apparent for most CMV-associated TCR beta chains in a later analysis. The authors listed 150 to 200 TCR beta chains as cytomegalovirus-associated.

The chain uses TRBV9 and TRBJ1-6, with D uncertain. Sample: PBMCs. The source is a man aged 40-49 years in good health and CMV-seronegative. The DNA of the CDR3 is TGTGCCAGCAGCGTAGAAGGGCGCGTCGGCGGGTCACCCCTCCACTTT. Residues: CASSVEGRVGGSPLHF.